The sequence of this T cell receptor (beta chain) was determined in a study of type 1 and type 2 diabetes patients. Study summary: Samples came from type 1 diabetic, type 2 diabetic or nondiabetic people, recruited in China. Magnetic bead positive selection isolated CD4+ or CD8+ T cells from PBMCs. Study-level results: Both CD4+ and CD8+ type 2 diabetes repertoires showed significantly higher diversity than type 1. Highly-expanded CD4+ clones were few in type 2 diabetes, median one, nearly 4% of reads.

PCR was run on genomic DNA. Multiplex PCR with 30 forward and 13 reverse primers amplified the TCR beta CDR3. TCRdb processed the multiplex PCR reads anew with MiXCR; each CDR3 protein has one entry. The sample shows about 270,000 distinct CDR3 sequences, roughly 50% of them seen only once. This clonotype was detected only once. Its antigen is not known. What was sequenced was peripheral blood mononuclear cells (PBMCs). This TCR derives from a man aged 18 to 35 with type 2 diabetes.

The CDR3 region has the DNA TGCAGTGCAATCGGACAGGAGGGGGCTGGAAACACCATATATTTT. Translation: CSAIGQEGAGNTIYF. The rearrangement links TRBV20-1 to TRBJ1-3, with TRBD1 matching 7 bases. The CDR3 runs 15 residues. V lost 6 bases to trimming and J lost 2 bases; unmatched junction nucleotides: 10. CDR1 is DFQATT, CDR2 SNEGSKA, per germline (reference sequence).